This T cell receptor (beta chain) was sequenced during a study of a mutant IDH1 vaccine in newly diagnosed glioma. Study at large: Previous care, which was radiotherapy, temozolomide, or both, most often involved both.

As for time point: baseline, week 1 (first vaccination visit). Treatment in this sample: pre-vaccination baseline after standard-of-care therapy. Profiling relied on immunoSEQ multiplex PCR, and the TCRdb table lists in-frame clones only, not all of them. The table shows roughly 34,000 clones, with about 80% occurring only once. This CDR3 comprises 13 residues. Germline loops: CDR1 GTSNPN, CDR2 SVGIG (reference sequence). V shed 5 bases, J shed 10 bases, and the junction held 5 bases outside the gene matches. The clonotype originates from a man in his fifties or sixties with glioma. Some clones in this sample may be carry-over from other donors' samples. This specimen was peripheral blood mononuclear cells (PBMCs), taken from a glioma patient treated with radiotherapy, temozolomide or both. V is TRBV30 and J is TRBJ1-6; 10 bases are a match to TRBD1. The CDR3 region has the DNA TGTGCCTGGGGGGGGACAGGGGCCTCACCCCTCCACTTT. It codes for CAWGGTGASPLHF.